This T cell receptor beta chain was observed in a study of blood T cell repertoires in COVID-19. Study background: There were acute and convalescent COVID-19 samples, and they came from the United States, Italy and Spain. Sources were T cells, B-cell-depleted T cells, or PBMCs; the material itself was cDNA or gDNA.

How the authors handled the data: Reference gene primer amplification yielded estimated nucleated cell counts. Profiling relied on immunoSEQ multiplex PCR, and the TCRdb table lists in-frame clones only, not all of them. The V and J calls and clone size are taken from that table; D and trimming were inferred from the DNA. The sample holds roughly 350,000 clones, roughly 85% seen once. The germline V gene encodes CDR1 LNHDA and CDR2 SQIVND (reference sequence). Trimming pared 7 bases from V and 7 bases from J, leaving 7 bases between. CDR3 size: 10 residues. The V call is TRBV19, the J call TRBJ1-1; D remains ambiguous. The sample was peripheral blood. The sequence was collected from a woman in her late teens or twenties with acute or convalescent COVID-19. CDR3 sequence (DNA): TGTGCCAGTACGGGTTATGAAGCTTTCTTT. Its translation: CASTGYEAFF.